This entry lists 20 T cell receptor beta chains sequenced from one sample in a study of cytomegalovirus exposure and HLA in healthy donors. Both 60 Vbeta primers and 13 Jbeta primers went into the PCR. The protocol was immunoSEQ multiplex PCR, while the TCRdb copy is restricted to in-frame clones and leaves out a portion. The sample records fewer than 200,000 clones, around 80% being singletons. Specimen: PBMCs. Receptor source: a middle-aged man in good health and CMV-seronegative.

The chain links TRBV7-2 to TRBJ2-6; no clear D. CDR1 is SGHTA, CDR2 FQGNSA, per germline. V was clipped by 3 bases and J by 3 bases, with 3 bases between them. CDR3 size: 13 residues. In DNA form, the CDR3 reads TGTGCCAGCAGCTTCTTTGGGGCCAACGTCCTGACTTTC. Protein sequence: CASSFFGANVLTF.

This clone showed up just once. The genes are TRBV29-1 and TRBJ1-2; 10 bases match TRBD1. The germline V gene has CDR1 SQVTM and CDR2 ANQGSEA. V was clipped by 3 bases and J by 13 bases; unmatched bases: 11. CDR3 length: 13 amino acids. The CDR3 nucleotides are TGCAGCGTTGAGGGTGCCTGGGACAGGGGTTCCACCTTC. Translating gives CSVEGAWDRGSTF.

The chain joins TRBV7-2 to TRBJ2-2; TRBD2 matches at 7 bases. The germline gives CDR1 SGHTA, CDR2 FQGNSA. J gave up 6 bases and V 3 bases, and 7 bases lay outside the gene matches. CDR3 length equals 15 residues. CDR3 region: CASSFELAEAGELFF. CDR3 DNA: TGTGCCAGCAGCTTCGAGCTAGCGGAAGCCGGGGAGCTGTTTTTT.

The chain combines TRBV7-2 with TRBJ1-1, with a tentative D call TRBD1 (6 bases). The germline V gene has CDR1 SGHTA and CDR2 FQGNSA. Trimming shortened V by 5 bases and J by 6 bases, and 16 bases separated the two germline ends. The CDR3 spans 14 residues. The CDR3, as DNA: TGTGCCAGCAGCGCTACCAGGGGTGGCGCTGAAGCTTTCTTT. Protein: CASSATRGGAEAFF.

This clone was seen more than once but under ten times. The V call is TRBV11-2, the J call TRBJ1-1; weak D call: TRBD1 (6 bases). Germline assignment: CDR1 SGHAT and CDR2 FQNNGV. This CDR3 contains 15 residues. V dropped 5 bases and J dropped 0 bases, with 13 bases sitting between them. The CDR3 sequence: CASSPIGQLNTEAFF. CDR3 sequence (DNA): TGTGCCAGCAGCCCCATAGGACAGCTGAACACTGAAGCTTTCTTT.

DNA for the CDR3: TGTGCCAGCAGTGAACCAGGGTCCACTAACTATGGCTACACCTTC. Its protein product is CASSEPGSTNYGYTF. V gene TRBV6-1 combines with J gene TRBJ1-2; TRBD1 might be the D (5 bases). The germline V and J ends were trimmed by 2 bases and 0 bases, with 10 bases remaining between them. The CDR3 is 15 residues long. Germline assignment: CDR1 MNHNS and CDR2 SASEGT.

The genes are TRBV27 and TRBJ1-4; D not resolved. The V end was cut by 5 bases, the J end by 8 bases, with 21 bases between. The germline V gene encodes CDR1 MNHEY and CDR2 SMNVEV (reference sequence). The CDR3 covers 16 residues. The CDR3 sequence is CASSPLAANKGEKLFF. The CDR3 region has the DNA TGTGCCAGCAGTCCTTTAGCGGCCAACAAAGGGGAAAAACTGTTTTTT.

The chain combines TRBV5-1 with TRBJ2-2, with D hard to call. The CDR3 contains 15 residues. CDR1 and CDR2 (germline): SGHRS, YFSETQ. V was clipped by 0 bases and J by 1 base, with 7 bases between them. This chain's CDR3 is CASSLAPMNTGELFF. In DNA form, the CDR3 reads TGCGCCAGCAGCTTGGCCCCCATGAACACCGGGGAGCTGTTTTTT.

The V call is TRBV5-5, the J call TRBJ1-5; the match to TRBD1 covers 7 bases. This CDR3 is 16 amino acids long. J lost 4 bases, V lost 4 bases, and 11 bases had no gene match. CDR1 is SGHKS, CDR2 YYEKEE, per germline (reference sequence). The chain's CDR3 is CASSQIIGTANQPQHF. The CDR3, as DNA: TGTGCCAGCAGCCAGATAATCGGGACAGCAAATCAGCCCCAGCATTTT. The full variable domain, its missing parts supplied by reference TRBV5-5 and TRBJ1-5, is DAGVTQSPTHLIKTRGQQVTLRCSPISGHKSVSWYQQVLGQGPQFIFQYYEKEERGRGNFPDRFSARQFPNYSSELNVNALLLGDSALYLCASSQIIGTANQPQHFGDGTRLSIL.

The rearrangement joins TRBV18 to TRBJ2-7, with 10 bases lining up with TRBD1. The CDR3 is 16 residues long. After removal of 4 bases from V and 5 bases from J, the junction contained 11 bases not matched to a gene. In germline, CDR1 is KGHSH, CDR2 LQKENI. DNA for the CDR3: TGTGCCAGCTCACGCCGCTCGGGACAGGGGTCCCACGAGCAGTACTTC. This sequence encodes CASSRRSGQGSHEQYF.

This sequence joins TRBV19 and TRBJ1-4; D possibly corresponds to TRBD1 (5 bases). CDR1 is LNHDA, CDR2 SQIVND, per germline (reference sequence). The CDR3 has 11 amino acids. V was shortened by 8 bases and J by 8 bases, with 9 bases between the two germline ends. This chain's CDR3 is CASLGGEKLFF. The CDR3, as DNA: TGTGCCAGTCTTGGGGGGGAAAAACTGTTTTTT. Combining the CDR3 with reference TRBV19 and TRBJ1-4 gives the whole variable domain DGGITQSPKYLFRKEGQNVTLSCEQNLNHDAMYWYRQDPGQGLRLIYYSQIVNDFQKGDIAEGYSVSREKKESFPLTVTSAQKNPTAFYLCASLGGEKLFFGSGTQLSVL.

The rearrangement links TRBV7-2 to TRBJ1-2; 7 nucleotides align to TRBD1. The CDR3 runs to 15 residues. Germline V gene sequence: CDR1 SGHTA, CDR2 FQGNSA. V lost 7 bases and J lost 0; bases outside the gene matches: 8. This chain's CDR3 is CASKETGDANYGYTF. As DNA, the CDR3 is TGTGCCAGCAAGGAAACAGGGGACGCTAACTATGGCTACACCTTC.

The CDR3: CASRVLANTYEQYF. CDR3 in DNA: TGTGCCAGCAGAGTACTAGCGAACACCTACGAGCAGTACTTC. The chain employs TRBV2 and TRBJ2-5, with TRBD2 identical over 7 bases. The J call may be in error: the DNA end matches TRBJ2-7 better. The length of the CDR3 is 14 residues. Germline loops: CDR1 SNHLY, CDR2 FYNNEI.

The rearrangement uses TRBV23-1 and TRBJ2-1; TRBD2 might be the D (6 bases). TRBV23-1 is given ORF status, its function remaining uncertain. The ends were cut back, 3 bases at V and 2 bases at J, with 29 bases in the middle. The CDR3 is 21 residues long. CDR3 nucleotides: TGCGCCAGCAGTCACGTCCCGCATGAGGAGGGGCAGGTGCGCGCCTACAATGAGCAGTTCTTC. Its protein product is CASSHVPHEEGQVRAYNEQFF.

The chain carries TRBV19 and TRBJ1-2; D gene unclear. The CDR3 runs to 12 residues. Trimming removed 1 base at V and 14 bases at J, with 14 bases between. Germline V lookup: CDR1 LNHDA, CDR2 SQIVND (reference sequence). The DNA for the CDR3 is TGTGCCAGTAGTATAGGGTCCGAAGCGTGGACCTTC. Translated: CASSIGSEAWTF. Filled out from reference TRBV19 and TRBJ1-2, the complete variable domain reads DGGITQSPKYLFRKEGQNVTLSCEQNLNHDAMYWYRQDPGQGLRLIYYSQIVNDFQKGDIAEGYSVSREKKESFPLTVTSAQKNPTAFYLCASSIGSEAWTFGSGTRLTVV.

The chain employs TRBV6-5 and TRBJ2-5, with 9 bases matching TRBD1. The end of the DNA aligns better with TRBJ2-7, so the J call may be wrong. The CDR3 runs to 14 residues. CDR1 and CDR2 (germline): MNHEY, SVGAGI. CDR3 sequence (DNA): TGTGCCAGCAGTTACCTGGGACAGGGCTACGAGCAGTACTTC. Amino acid sequence: CASSYLGQGYEQYF.

The chain employs TRBV5-1 and TRBJ2-3; 8 bases match TRBD1. The germline gives CDR1 SGHRS, CDR2 YFSETQ. V was clipped by 4 bases and J by 1 base; unmatched bases: 11. The CDR3 covers 17 residues. The CDR3 loop is CASSETMADRGTDTQYF. The CDR3 bases are TGCGCCAGCAGCGAAACGATGGCGGACAGGGGCACAGATACGCAGTATTTT.

V and J are TRBV18 and TRBJ1-4; D call uncertain. Trimming cost V 3 bases and J 4 bases, with 6 bases left between them. CDR3 length: 13 amino acids. The germline CDR1 and CDR2 sequences are KGHSH and LQKENI. CDR3 loop: CASSPSLNEKLFF. The CDR3 DNA reads as TGTGCCAGCTCACCGTCCCTTAATGAAAAACTGTTTTTT.

The chain employs TRBV9 and TRBJ2-5; 8 bases are a match to TRBD2. CDR1 and CDR2 from the germline V gene are SGDLS and YYNGEE. J gave up 3 bases and V 4 bases, and 2 bases lay outside the gene matches. The CDR3 sequence is 13 residues long. DNA for the CDR3: TGTGCCAGCAGCTTACTAGCGGAAGAGACCCAGTACTTC. It codes for CASSLLAEETQYF.

This rearrangement joins TRBV18 to TRBJ2-7; 7 bases line up with TRBD1. There are 15 residues in the CDR3. V dropped 3 bases and J dropped 2; count of bases not matched to a gene: 7. Germline loops: CDR1 KGHSH, CDR2 LQKENI. The CDR3 DNA is TGTGCCAGCTCACCTACACAAGGACAGGCCTACGAGCAGTACTTC. Protein product: CASSPTQGQAYEQYF.